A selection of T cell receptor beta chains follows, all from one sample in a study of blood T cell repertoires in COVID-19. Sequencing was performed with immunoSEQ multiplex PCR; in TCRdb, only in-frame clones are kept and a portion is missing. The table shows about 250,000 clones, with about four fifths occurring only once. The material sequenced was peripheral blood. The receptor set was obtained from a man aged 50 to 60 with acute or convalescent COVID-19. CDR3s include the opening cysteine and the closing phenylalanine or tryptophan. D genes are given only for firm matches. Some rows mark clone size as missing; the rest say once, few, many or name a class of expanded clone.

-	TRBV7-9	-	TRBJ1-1	TGTGCCAGCAGCCAGGAGGTGAACACTGAAGCTTTCTTT	CASSQEVNTEAFF
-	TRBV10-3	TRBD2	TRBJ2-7	TGTGCCATCAGTGTAACTAGCGGGGAATACGAGCAGTACTTC	CAISVTSGEYEQYF
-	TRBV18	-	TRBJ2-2	TGTGCCAGCCGAGGGGGTCTTAACACCGGGGAGCTGTTTTTT	CASRGGLNTGELFF
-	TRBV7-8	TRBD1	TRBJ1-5	TGTGCCAGCAGCTTAGGATTGCCGGGACAGGGGGGACATTATAGCAATCAGCCCCAGCATTTT	CASSLGLPGQGGHYSNQPQHF
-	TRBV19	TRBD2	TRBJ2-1	TGTGCCAGTAGTATAGGCGGGACTAGGAGGCAGAATGAGCAGTTCTTC	CASSIGGTRRQNEQFF
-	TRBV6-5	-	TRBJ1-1	TGTGCCAGCAGTTATGGCAGGATGAACACTGAAGCTTTCTTT	CASSYGRMNTEAFF
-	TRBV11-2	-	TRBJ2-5	TGTGCCAGCAGCTTAGAATACAGCAACCAAGAGACCCAGTACTTC	CASSLEYSNQETQYF
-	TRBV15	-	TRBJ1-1	TGTGCCACCAGCAGGGGGAGGATGAACACTGAAGCTTTCTTT	CATSRGRMNTEAFF
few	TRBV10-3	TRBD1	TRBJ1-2	TGTGCCACAGGGGGCAGAGGGGTGGACTATGGCTACACCTTC	CATGGRGVDYGYTF
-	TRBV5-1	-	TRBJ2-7	TGCGCCAGCAGCTTGACGAGCTCCTACGAGCAGTACTTC	CASSLTSSYEQYF
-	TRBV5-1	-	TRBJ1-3	TGCGCCAGCAGCCCTACTGATCCCCGGGACACCATATATTTT	CASSPTDPRDTIYF
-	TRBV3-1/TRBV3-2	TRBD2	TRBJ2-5	TGTGCCAGCAGCCATGGGGTACTAGCGGGTCAAGAGACCCAGTACTTC	CASSHGVLAGQETQYF
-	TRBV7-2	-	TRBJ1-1	TGTGCCAGCAGCTCTAGGAGCAGGGACACTGAAGCTTTCTTT	CASSSRSRDTEAFF
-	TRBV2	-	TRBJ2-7	TGTGCCAGCAGTCTGGCACGAAGCTCCTACGAGCAGTACTTC	CASSLARSSYEQYF
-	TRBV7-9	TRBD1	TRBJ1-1	TGTGCCAGCAGCCCGGGACAGAGGACTTTCTTT	CASSPGQRTFF
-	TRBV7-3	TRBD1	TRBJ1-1	TGTGCCAGCAGCTCCGGACAGGGGGTTGAAGCTTTCTTT	CASSSGQGVEAFF
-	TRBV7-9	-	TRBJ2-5	TGTGCCAGCAGCTTAGGGGCGGGACTCGAGAAAGAGACCCAGTACTTC	CASSLGAGLEKETQYF
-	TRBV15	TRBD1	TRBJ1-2	TGTGCCACCAGCAGGGAATCCAGCGATGGGGTAATTGGGACAGTCTATGGCTACACCTTC	CATSRESSDGVIGTVYGYTF
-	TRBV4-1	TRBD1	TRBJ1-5	TGCGCCAGCAGCCAGGGACAGGGGTCGAATCAGCCCCAGCATTTT	CASSQGQGSNQPQHF
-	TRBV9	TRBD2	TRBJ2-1	TGTGCCAGCAGCCCTAGGACTAGCGGGAGTAATTCCTACAATGAGCAGTTCTTC	CASSPRTSGSNSYNEQFF
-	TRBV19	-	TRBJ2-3	TGTGCCAGTAGTACCCCTCGGGGGGCCCTCACAGATACGCAGTATTTT	CASSTPRGALTDTQYF
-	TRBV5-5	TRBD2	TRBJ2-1	TGTGCCAGCAGCACCGGGACTAGCGGAAAGCAGTTCTTC	CASSTGTSGKQFF
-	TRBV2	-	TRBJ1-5	TGTGCCAGCTCTGGGCAGGGGAATCAGCCCCAGCATTTT	CASSGQGNQPQHF
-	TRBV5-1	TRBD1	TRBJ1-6	TGCGCCAGCAAAGGGACAGGGGGAAATAATTCACCCCTCCACTTT	CASKGTGGNNSPLHF
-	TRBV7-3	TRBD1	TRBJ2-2	TGTGCCAGCAGCTTAGAGCCAGGGGGAAACACCGGGGAGCTGTTTTTT	CASSLEPGGNTGELFF
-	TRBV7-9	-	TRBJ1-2	TGTGCCAGCAGCTTAGCGGTTGTCGGGTTCTATGGCTACACCTTC	CASSLAVVGFYGYTF
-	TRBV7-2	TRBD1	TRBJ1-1	TGTGCCAGCAGCTTACGGTCCCTGGACAGGGTCGCTTTCTTT	CASSLRSLDRVAFF
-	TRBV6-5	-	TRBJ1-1	TGTGCCAGCAGTTGGGGGCGTGGCACTGAAGCTTTCTTT	CASSWGRGTEAFF
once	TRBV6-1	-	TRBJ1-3	TGTGCCAGCAGTGAAAGGTCAGGATCGGACTACGCTGGAAACACCATATATTTT	CASSERSGSDYAGNTIYF
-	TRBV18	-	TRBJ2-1	TGTGCCAGCTCACCGGTAGCGGAGGGGTACAATGAGCAGTTCTTC	CASSPVAEGYNEQFF
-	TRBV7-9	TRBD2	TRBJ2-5	TGTGCCAGCAGCTCCTCGGGGGGGTCGGAGACCCAGTACTTC	CASSSSGGSETQYF
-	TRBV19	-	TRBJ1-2	TGTGCCAGTAGTATGACAACTAACTATGGCTACACCTTC	CASSMTTNYGYTF
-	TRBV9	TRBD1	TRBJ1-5	TGTGCCAGCTCGACAGGGGTAAGTTATCAGCCCCAGCATTTT	CASSTGVSYQPQHF
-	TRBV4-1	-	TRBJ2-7	TGCGCCAGCAGCCAAAGGGCAGGGGCGCACGAGCAGTACTTC	CASSQRAGAHEQYF
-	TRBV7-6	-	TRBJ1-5	TGTGCCAGCGCTCGAGGGTTTGGAAGCAATCAGCCCCAGCATTTT	CASARGFGSNQPQHF
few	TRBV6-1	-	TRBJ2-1	TGTGCCAGCAGTGGAGCGGTAGCGGTGCTAGAAAGGGATGAGCAGTTCTTC	CASSGAVAVLERDEQFF
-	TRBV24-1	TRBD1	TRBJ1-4	TGTGCCACCAGTGATCCGGGACAGGGTCGGGAAAAACTGTTTTTT	CATSDPGQGREKLFF
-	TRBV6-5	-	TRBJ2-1	TGTGCCAGCAAGGGTTATAGGGGCAGTTACAATGAGCAGTTCTTC	CASKGYRGSYNEQFF
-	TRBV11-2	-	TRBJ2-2	TGTGCCAGCAGCGCCCGGTTGGCTAGGGGAACCGGGGAGCTGTTTTTT	CASSARLARGTGELFF
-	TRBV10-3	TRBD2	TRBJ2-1	TGTGCCATCAGTGAGGGTCGAGCGGGGGGGCCCTATGAGCAGTTCTTC	CAISEGRAGGPYEQFF
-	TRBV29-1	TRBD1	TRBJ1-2	TGCAGCGCAGGGACAGGGGGCGGATATGGCTACACCTTC	CSAGTGGGYGYTF
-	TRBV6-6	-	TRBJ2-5	TGTGCCAGCGGGCCTTCCGGCCAAGAGACCCAGTACTTC	CASGPSGQETQYF
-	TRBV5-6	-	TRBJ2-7	TGTGCCAGCAGCTCCGGGGTCCTAGGGTACGAGCAGTACTTC	CASSSGVLGYEQYF
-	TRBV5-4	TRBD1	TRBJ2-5	TGTGCCAGCAGCTTGGCCGGGACAGATTACGAGACCCAGTACTTC	CASSLAGTDYETQYF
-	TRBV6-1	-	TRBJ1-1	TGTGCCAGCAGTGAATGGGTGGGGAGCCCCACTGAAGCTTTCTTT	CASSEWVGSPTEAFF
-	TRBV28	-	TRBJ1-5	TGTGCCAGCAGTTTGGATCCGACAGGCGGTGGTCAGCCCCAGCATTTT	CASSLDPTGGGQPQHF
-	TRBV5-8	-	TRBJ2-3	TGTGCCAGCAGCTCACAGGAAAATTGGCAGGGTACGCAGTATTTT	CASSSQENWQGTQYF
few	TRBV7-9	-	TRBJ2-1	TGTGCCAGCAGCTCCATGACAGCGAACAATGAGCAGTTCTTC	CASSSMTANNEQFF
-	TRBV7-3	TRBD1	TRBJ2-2	TGTGCCAGCAGCTTAAACCCGACAGGGTACGGGGAGCTGTTTTTT	CASSLNPTGYGELFF
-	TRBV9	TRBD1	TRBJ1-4	TGTGCCAGCAGCGAGGACAGGAGAGGGAACGAAAAACTGTTTTTT	CASSEDRRGNEKLFF
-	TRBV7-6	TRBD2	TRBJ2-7	TGTGCCAGCAGCAAGTCTCCGGGACTAGCGGGGGCCGAGCAGTACTTC	CASSKSPGLAGAEQYF
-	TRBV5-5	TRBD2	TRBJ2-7	TGTGCCAGCAACCGACTAGCGGAATACGAGCAGTACTTC	CASNRLAEYEQYF
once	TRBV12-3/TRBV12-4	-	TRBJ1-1	TGTGCCAGCAGTTTAGCGCTCGGGGCTGAAGCTTTCTTT	CASSLALGAEAFF
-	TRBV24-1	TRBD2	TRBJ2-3	TGTGCCACCAGTTCGGGACTATCATACCCCCCAGATACGCAGTATTTT	CATSSGLSYPPDTQYF